A selection of T cell receptor beta chains follows, all from one sample in a study of CD8 T cells in Susac syndrome. TCRdb passed the immunoSEQ multiplex PCR reads through MiXCR, listing each CDR3 protein once. The sample has about 210,000 distinct CDR3 sequences; around 96% are singletons. Sequenced input: CD4+ T cells from PBMCs. Receptors originate from a human donor with multiple sclerosis. Both conserved end residues are part of each CDR3. D genes are given only for firm matches. Only part of the rows carry a size: once, few, many, or a class if the clone is expanded.

CDR3: CSVGWGGSEQYF
DNA: TGCAGCGTTGGATGGGGCGGGAGCGAGCAGTACTTC
D: TRBD2
J: TRBJ2-7
length: 12
size: NA
V: TRBV29-1

CDR3: CSGTKGAEGEKLFF
DNA: TGCAGCGGAACTAAGGGGGCTGAGGGTGAAAAACTGTTTTTT
D: TRBD1
J: TRBJ1-4
length: 14
size: NA
V: TRBV29-1

CDR3: CATSRAGAGGYTF
DNA: TGTGCCACCAGCAGAGCGGGCGCGGGAGGCTACACCTTC
D: NA
J: TRBJ1-2
length: 13
size: NA
V: TRBV15

CDR3: CASSYRQEQYF
DNA: TGTGCCAGCAGCTACCGACAGGAGCAGTACTTC
D: NA
J: TRBJ2-7
length: 11
size: NA
V: TRBV5-6

CDR3: CASSKGETYYEQYF
DNA: TGTGCCAGCAGCAAAGGAGAGACTTACTACGAGCAGTACTTC
D: NA
J: TRBJ2-7
length: 14
size: NA
V: TRBV21-1

CDR3: CASSLSSGSSNEQFF
DNA: TGTGCCAGCAGCCTTTCGAGCGGGAGTTCGAATGAGCAGTTCTTC
D: TRBD2
J: TRBJ2-1
length: 15
size: NA
V: TRBV3-1

CDR3: CASSPRTVKTDTQYF
DNA: TGTGCCAGCAGCCCCCGCACAGTAAAAACAGATACGCAGTATTTT
D: NA
J: TRBJ2-3
length: 15
size: once
V: TRBV7-9

CDR3: CASSFDRPKRAGYTF
DNA: TGTGCCAGCAGTTTCGACAGGCCGAAAAGGGCTGGCTACACCTTC
D: NA
J: TRBJ1-2
length: 15
size: NA
V: TRBV6-6

CDR3: CAWKTGGGNTEAFF
DNA: TGTGCCTGGAAAACAGGGGGGGGGAACACTGAAGCTTTCTTT
D: TRBD1
J: TRBJ1-1
length: 14
size: NA
V: TRBV30

CDR3: CASSFRVFSTDTQYF
DNA: TGTGCCAGCAGTTTCAGGGTCTTTAGCACAGATACGCAGTATTTT
D: NA
J: TRBJ2-3
length: 15
size: NA
V: TRBV27

CDR3: CATYIQGLEPGNIQYF
DNA: TGTGCCACCTACATACAGGGACTGGAGCCCGGAAACATTCAGTACTTC
D: NA
J: TRBJ2-4
length: 16
size: NA
V: TRBV6-8

CDR3: CASSFSGTGRYEQYF
DNA: TGTGCCAGCAGTTTCTCCGGGACAGGAAGATACGAGCAGTACTTC
D: TRBD1
J: TRBJ2-7
length: 15
size: NA
V: TRBV27

CDR3: CASSQASGGSNYGYTF
DNA: TGTGCCAGCAGCCAAGCCAGTGGCGGCTCTAACTATGGCTACACCTTC
D: NA
J: TRBJ1-2
length: 16
size: once
V: TRBV4-2